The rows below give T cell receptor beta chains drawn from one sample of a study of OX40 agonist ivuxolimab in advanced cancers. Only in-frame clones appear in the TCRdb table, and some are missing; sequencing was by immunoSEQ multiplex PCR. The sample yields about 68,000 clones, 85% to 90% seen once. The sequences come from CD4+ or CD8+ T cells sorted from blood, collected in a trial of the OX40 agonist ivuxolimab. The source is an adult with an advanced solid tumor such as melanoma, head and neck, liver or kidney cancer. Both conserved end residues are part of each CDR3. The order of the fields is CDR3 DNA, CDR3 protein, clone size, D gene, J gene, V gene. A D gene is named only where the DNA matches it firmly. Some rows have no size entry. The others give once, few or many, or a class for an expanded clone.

CDR3 DNA: TGTGCCAGCAGGGACAGGGGAGAAGCTTTCTTT
CDR3 protein: CASRDRGEAFF
clone size: few
D gene: TRBD1
J gene: TRBJ1-1
V gene: TRBV5-4

CDR3 DNA: TGTGCCAGCAGAACTACAGGGGTCCCCCTCCACTTT
CDR3 protein: CASRTTGVPLHF
clone size: many
D gene: TRBD1
J gene: TRBJ1-6
V gene: TRBV7-2

CDR3 DNA: TGTGCCAGCAGCCCAGGCCCCTATAATTCACCCCTCCACTTT
CDR3 protein: CASSPGPYNSPLHF
clone size: .
D gene: .
J gene: TRBJ1-6
V gene: TRBV11-2

CDR3 DNA: TGTGCCATTAAAAGGGGTTTCTGGTCCGGGGAGCTGTTTTTT
CDR3 protein: CAIKRGFWSGELFF
clone size: .
D gene: .
J gene: TRBJ2-2
V gene: TRBV6-5

CDR3 DNA: TGTGCCAGCAGTTTAAGGGAGAGCACTGAAGCTTTCTTT
CDR3 protein: CASSLRESTEAFF
clone size: .
D gene: .
J gene: TRBJ1-1
V gene: TRBV27

CDR3 DNA: TGTGCCAGCAGCGCCAGTCCCTTTAGAGCTAACTATGGCTACACCTTC
CDR3 protein: CASSASPFRANYGYTF
clone size: .
D gene: .
J gene: TRBJ1-2
V gene: TRBV9

CDR3 DNA: TGTGCCAGCAGCTTGGGAAGGACTGCTTTTAGCGAGCAGTACTTC
CDR3 protein: CASSLGRTAFSEQYF
clone size: .
D gene: .
J gene: TRBJ2-7
V gene: TRBV5-6

CDR3 DNA: TGTGCCAGCAGCGACCGTACTAACTATGGCTACACCTTC
CDR3 protein: CASSDRTNYGYTF
clone size: .
D gene: .
J gene: TRBJ1-2
V gene: TRBV7-9

CDR3 DNA: TGTGCCAGCAGCTTGGGCCTACAATATGGCTACACCTTC
CDR3 protein: CASSLGLQYGYTF
clone size: .
D gene: .
J gene: TRBJ1-2
V gene: TRBV5-6

CDR3 DNA: TGTGCCAGCAGCGTCGCGACGGCTAACTATGGCTACACCTTC
CDR3 protein: CASSVATANYGYTF
clone size: .
D gene: .
J gene: TRBJ1-2
V gene: TRBV9

CDR3 DNA: TGCGCCAGCAGCCAGAGTCCTAGCGGGGGACCCTCCTACAATGAGCAGTTCTTC
CDR3 protein: CASSQSPSGGPSYNEQFF
clone size: .
D gene: TRBD2
J gene: TRBJ2-1
V gene: TRBV4-1

CDR3 DNA: TGTGCCAGCATGACCCTGGGGATTGGCTATGGCTACACCTTC
CDR3 protein: CASMTLGIGYGYTF
clone size: once
D gene: .
J gene: TRBJ1-2
V gene: TRBV19

CDR3 DNA: TGCGCCAGCCAGGGGGGCGGGGATGAGCAGTTCTTC
CDR3 protein: CASQGGGDEQFF
clone size: .
D gene: .
J gene: TRBJ2-1
V gene: TRBV5-1

CDR3 DNA: TGTGCCAGCAGTTACTCGTCCAAGGGGCACAATTCACCCCTCCACTTT
CDR3 protein: CASSYSSKGHNSPLHF
clone size: .
D gene: .
J gene: TRBJ1-6
V gene: TRBV6-5

CDR3 DNA: TGTGCCAGCAGCTTATCCCTAGCGGGCACAGATACGCAGTATTTT
CDR3 protein: CASSLSLAGTDTQYF
clone size: .
D gene: TRBD2
J gene: TRBJ2-3
V gene: TRBV5-6

CDR3 DNA: TGCGCCAGCAGCTTGGGACTGGCGATCTACGAGCAGTACTTC
CDR3 protein: CASSLGLAIYEQYF
clone size: .
D gene: .
J gene: TRBJ2-7
V gene: TRBV5-1

CDR3 DNA: TGTGCCATCAGGCCGGGACTAGCGGGGGGTACCTCAAGCACAGATACGCAGTATTTT
CDR3 protein: CAIRPGLAGGTSSTDTQYF
clone size: .
D gene: TRBD2
J gene: TRBJ2-3
V gene: TRBV10-3

CDR3 DNA: TGCGCCAGCAGCCAAGATTCGGGCCCATACTCTGGAAACACCATATATTTT
CDR3 protein: CASSQDSGPYSGNTIYF
clone size: .
D gene: .
J gene: TRBJ1-3
V gene: TRBV4-3

CDR3 DNA: TGTGCCAGCAGTGCGGGACACCCGAACACTGAAGCTTTCTTT
CDR3 protein: CASSAGHPNTEAFF
clone size: .
D gene: .
J gene: TRBJ1-1
V gene: TRBV27

CDR3 DNA: TGTGCCAGCAGACACGTTGACAGGGGGCTGGGGGAGCAGTACTTC
CDR3 protein: CASRHVDRGLGEQYF
clone size: .
D gene: TRBD1
J gene: TRBJ2-7
V gene: TRBV7-9

CDR3 DNA: TGTGCCAGCAGCTTAGGGGGTGAGCAGTTCTTC
CDR3 protein: CASSLGGEQFF
clone size: .
D gene: .
J gene: TRBJ2-1
V gene: TRBV5-6

CDR3 DNA: TGCAGCGTTGAAGATGGGAGGGGAGCTTTCTTT
CDR3 protein: CSVEDGRGAFF
clone size: .
D gene: .
J gene: TRBJ1-1
V gene: TRBV29-1

CDR3 DNA: TGTGCCAGCAGCCAAGGACAGGGGAAATGGACCGGGGAGCTGTTTTTT
CDR3 protein: CASSQGQGKWTGELFF
clone size: once
D gene: TRBD1
J gene: TRBJ2-2
V gene: TRBV7-9

CDR3 DNA: TGTGCCAGCAGCTTAGGACTCAGGACAGGGGAGCTTGGGGTGTACGAGCAGTACTTC
CDR3 protein: CASSLGLRTGELGVYEQYF
clone size: .
D gene: TRBD1
J gene: TRBJ2-7
V gene: TRBV11-2

CDR3 DNA: TGTGCCAGCAGCTTGATGAGCCAAGGGACCCAGTACTTC
CDR3 protein: CASSLMSQGTQYF
clone size: once
D gene: .
J gene: TRBJ2-5
V gene: TRBV5-5

CDR3 DNA: TGTGCTAGTGGTTTGGGTGAGGGAGAAGCTTTCTTT
CDR3 protein: CASGLGEGEAFF
clone size: .
D gene: .
J gene: TRBJ1-1
V gene: TRBV12-5

CDR3 DNA: TGCGCCAGCAGCCGTGACGGGACGGTCAATTCACCCCTCCACTTT
CDR3 protein: CASSRDGTVNSPLHF
clone size: few
D gene: .
J gene: TRBJ1-6
V gene: TRBV5-1

CDR3 DNA: TGTGCCAGCAGCTCGGGACAGGGGGCACTCGAGCAGTACTTC
CDR3 protein: CASSSGQGALEQYF
clone size: .
D gene: TRBD1
J gene: TRBJ2-7
V gene: TRBV7-2

CDR3 DNA: TGTGCCAGCGGGAGAGGGGTATACGAGCAGTACTTC
CDR3 protein: CASGRGVYEQYF
clone size: .
D gene: .
J gene: TRBJ2-7
V gene: TRBV6-1

CDR3 DNA: TGTGCCAGCACCCACGCAGGGTCAACCCGGGAGCTGTTTTTT
CDR3 protein: CASTHAGSTRELFF
clone size: .
D gene: .
J gene: TRBJ2-2
V gene: TRBV28

CDR3 DNA: TGTGCCAGCAGTTACTCACACGATTCACCCCTCCACTTT
CDR3 protein: CASSYSHDSPLHF
clone size: few
D gene: .
J gene: TRBJ1-6
V gene: TRBV6-5

CDR3 DNA: TGCGCCAGCAGCCCAGGGACAGGGTGGCACTACGAGCAGTACTTC
CDR3 protein: CASSPGTGWHYEQYF
clone size: .
D gene: TRBD1
J gene: TRBJ2-7
V gene: TRBV5-1

CDR3 DNA: TGTGCCAGTCAACGACTAGCCCAAGAGACCCAGTACTTC
CDR3 protein: CASQRLAQETQYF
clone size: .
D gene: TRBD2
J gene: TRBJ2-5
V gene: TRBV7-2

CDR3 DNA: TGTGCCAGCAGTTCCACCGCGGGGTACGCCTCCTACGAGCAGTACTTC
CDR3 protein: CASSSTAGYASYEQYF
clone size: .
D gene: .
J gene: TRBJ2-7
V gene: TRBV28

CDR3 DNA: TGTGCCAGCAGCTCCGGCATGAACACTGAAGCTTTCTTT
CDR3 protein: CASSSGMNTEAFF
clone size: .
D gene: .
J gene: TRBJ1-1
V gene: TRBV7-3

CDR3 DNA: TGTGCCATCAGTGAGTCGAAAGGGGACTATGGCTACACCTTC
CDR3 protein: CAISESKGDYGYTF
clone size: .
D gene: .
J gene: TRBJ1-2
V gene: TRBV10-3

CDR3 DNA: TGTGCCTGGAGTGTCTTTGGGCAGGGGATCTTGGACGAGCAGTACTTC
CDR3 protein: CAWSVFGQGILDEQYF
clone size: .
D gene: .
J gene: TRBJ2-7
V gene: TRBV30

CDR3 DNA: TGCGCCAGCAGTGAAAACAGGGCCACTGAAGCTTTCTTT
CDR3 protein: CASSENRATEAFF
clone size: .
D gene: .
J gene: TRBJ1-1
V gene: TRBV10-2

CDR3 DNA: TGTGCCACCGCGGGGGTGGCATACAATGAGCAGTTCTTC
CDR3 protein: CATAGVAYNEQFF
clone size: .
D gene: TRBD2
J gene: TRBJ2-1
V gene: TRBV6-6

CDR3 DNA: TGTGCCAGCAGCGTAGGAGGCACCGGAAACACCATATATTTT
CDR3 protein: CASSVGGTGNTIYF
clone size: .
D gene: .
J gene: TRBJ1-3
V gene: TRBV9

CDR3 DNA: TGTGCCAGCAGCCGAGGGACAGGGGGCGGAAACACCATATATTTT
CDR3 protein: CASSRGTGGGNTIYF
clone size: .
D gene: TRBD1
J gene: TRBJ1-3
V gene: TRBV5-6

CDR3 DNA: TGCGCCAGCAGCCAAGCCACAGGGTTGAGTTCCTACGAGCAGTACTTC
CDR3 protein: CASSQATGLSSYEQYF
clone size: few
D gene: .
J gene: TRBJ2-7
V gene: TRBV4-3

CDR3 DNA: TGTGCCAGCGGGAGCCAAGATACGCAGTATTTT
CDR3 protein: CASGSQDTQYF
clone size: .
D gene: .
J gene: TRBJ2-3
V gene: TRBV6-5

CDR3 DNA: TGTGCCAGCAGTTTAGGCGGGAAGCCCCAGCATTTT
CDR3 protein: CASSLGGKPQHF
clone size: .
D gene: .
J gene: TRBJ1-5
V gene: TRBV28